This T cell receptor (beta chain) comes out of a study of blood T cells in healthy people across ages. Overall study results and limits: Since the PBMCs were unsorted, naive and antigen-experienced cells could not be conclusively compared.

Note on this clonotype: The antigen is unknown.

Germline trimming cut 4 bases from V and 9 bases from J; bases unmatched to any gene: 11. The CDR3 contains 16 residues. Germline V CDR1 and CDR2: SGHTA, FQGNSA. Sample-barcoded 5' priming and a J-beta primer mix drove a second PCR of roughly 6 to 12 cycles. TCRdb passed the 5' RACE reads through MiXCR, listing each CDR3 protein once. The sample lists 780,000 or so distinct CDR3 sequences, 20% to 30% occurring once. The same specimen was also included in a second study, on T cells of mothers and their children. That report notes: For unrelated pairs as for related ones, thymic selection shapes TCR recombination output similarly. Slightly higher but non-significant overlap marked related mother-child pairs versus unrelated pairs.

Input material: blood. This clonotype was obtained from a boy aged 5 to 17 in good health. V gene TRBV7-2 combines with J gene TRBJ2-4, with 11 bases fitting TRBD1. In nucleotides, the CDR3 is TGTGCCAGCAGCTCATCCGGGACAGGGGGTCTAAGCATTCAGTACTTC. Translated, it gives CASSSSGTGGLSIQYF.